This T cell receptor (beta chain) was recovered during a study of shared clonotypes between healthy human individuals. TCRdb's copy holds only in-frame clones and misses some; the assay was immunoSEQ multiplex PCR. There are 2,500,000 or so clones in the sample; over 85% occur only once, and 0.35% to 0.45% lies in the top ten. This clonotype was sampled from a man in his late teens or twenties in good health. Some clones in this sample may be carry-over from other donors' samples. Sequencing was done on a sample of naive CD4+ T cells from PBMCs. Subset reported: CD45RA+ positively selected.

The CDR3 sequence is CASSVGVSGRGETQYF. Written as DNA, the CDR3 is TGTGCCAGCAGCGTAGGGGTGTCAGGTAGGGGAGAGACCCAGTACTTC. The chain carries TRBV9 and TRBJ2-5; TRBD1 might be the D (5 bases). There are 16 residues in the CDR3. Germline-derived CDR1 and CDR2 are SGDLS and YYNGEE. Trimming shortened V by 0 bases and J by 4 bases, and 16 bases separated the two germline ends.